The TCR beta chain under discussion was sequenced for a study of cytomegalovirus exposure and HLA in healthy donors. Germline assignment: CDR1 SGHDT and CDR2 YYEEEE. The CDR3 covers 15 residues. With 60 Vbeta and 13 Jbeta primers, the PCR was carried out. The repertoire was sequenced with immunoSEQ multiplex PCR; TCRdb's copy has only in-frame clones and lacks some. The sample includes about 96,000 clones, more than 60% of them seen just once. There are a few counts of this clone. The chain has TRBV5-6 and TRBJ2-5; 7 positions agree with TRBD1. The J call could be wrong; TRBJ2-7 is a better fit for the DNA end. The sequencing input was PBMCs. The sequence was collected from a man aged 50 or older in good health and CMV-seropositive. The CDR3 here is CASSAREQGFYEQYF. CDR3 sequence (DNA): TGTGCCAGCAGCGCCCGGGAACAGGGGTTCTACGAGCAGTACTTC.